These 31 T cell receptor beta chains came from one sample sequenced in a study of T cells in tumors after PD-1 blockade. TCRdb's copy holds only in-frame clones and misses some; the assay was immunoSEQ multiplex PCR. There are approximately 30,000 clones in the sample; roughly four fifths occur only once, and approximately 40% lies in the top ten. This specimen was PBMCs, taken after anti-PD-1 treatment. The receptor source for this set is a human donor with basal cell carcinoma.

This clone was recorded only once. The chain combines TRBV2 with TRBJ2-1, with D maybe TRBD2 (9 bases). V lost 7 bases, J lost 6 bases, and 19 bases lay in between. Per the germline V gene, CDR1 is SNHLY and CDR2 is FYNNEI. The CDR3 is 15 amino acids. The chain's CDR3 is CASTQGGSGGNEQFF. CDR3 in DNA: TGTGCCAGCACACAGGGGGGTAGCGGGGGCAATGAGCAGTTCTTC. The whole variable domain, filled in from reference TRBV2 and TRBJ2-1, reads EPEVTQTPSHQVTQMGQEVILRCVPISNHLYFYWYRQILGQKVEFLVSFYNNEISEKSEIFDDQFSVERPDGSNFTLKIRSTKLEDSAMYFCASTQGGSGGNEQFFGPGTRLTVL.

The genes are TRBV10-3 and TRBJ1-2; a weak D match, TRBD1 (5 bases). Germline assignment: CDR1 ENHRY and CDR2 SYGVKD. This CDR3 has 15 amino acids. Between the trimmed V and J ends, which lost 4 bases and 1 base, there was a span of 13 bases. The CDR3 bases are TGTGCCATCAGTGGGGACGGTGGGGATAACTATGGCTACACCTTC. Amino acids: CAISGDGGDNYGYTF.

This clone has just a few counts. CDR3 loop: CASSLRQGGDEKLFF. The CDR3 DNA sequence: TGTGCCAGCAGCCTGCGGCAGGGAGGGGATGAAAAACTGTTTTTT. The J gene is TRBJ1-4, the V gene TRBV3-1 (or the pseudogene TRBV3-2), with a weak D call TRBD1 (5 bases). The CDR3 totals 15 residues. CDR1 is LGHDT, CDR2 YNNKEL, per germline (reference sequence). V was clipped by 4 bases and J by 6 bases, with 15 bases between them.

This clone was seen a single time. The chain recombines TRBV19 with TRBJ2-1, with D unresolved. The germline V gene encodes CDR1 LNHDA and CDR2 SQIVND (reference sequence). The CDR3 totals 11 residues. V was cut by 5 bases and J by 4 bases, with 3 bases left in between. The CDR3 sequence: CASSVYNEQFF. The CDR3 DNA reads TGTGCCAGTAGTGTGTACAATGAGCAGTTCTTC. The whole variable domain, filled in from reference TRBV19 and TRBJ2-1, reads DGGITQSPKYLFRKEGQNVTLSCEQNLNHDAMYWYRQDPGQGLRLIYYSQIVNDFQKGDIAEGYSVSREKKESFPLTVTSAQKNPTAFYLCASSVYNEQFFGPGTRLTVL.

This chain links TRBV7-9 with TRBJ1-2; D is perhaps TRBD1 (5 bases). Germline V gene lookup returns CDR1 SEHNR and CDR2 FQNEAQ (reference sequence). The CDR3 runs to 13 residues. Trimming removed 5 bases from V and 7 bases from J, with 14 bases in between. CDR3 residues: CASSPTQGSGYTF. The CDR3 DNA is TGTGCCAGCAGCCCAACCCAGGGAAGTGGCTACACCTTC.

The chain combines TRBV11-2 with TRBJ2-3; 12 bases fit TRBD2. Germline CDR1 SGHAT, CDR2 FQNNGV. The CDR3 covers 18 residues. V shed 5 bases and J 1 base; nucleotides not matched to a gene: 10. CDR3: CASSPSGLAGGGTDTQYF. The CDR3 nucleotides read TGTGCCAGCAGCCCCTCGGGGCTAGCGGGAGGGGGCACAGATACGCAGTATTTT. The complete variable domain, with remaining parts taken from reference TRBV11-2 and TRBJ2-3, reads EAGVAQSPRYKIIEKRQSVAFWCNPISGHATLYWYQQILGQGPKLLIQFQNNGVVDDSQLPKDRFSAERLKGVDSTLKIQPAKLEDSAVYLCASSPSGLAGGGTDTQYFGPGTRLTVL.

In its sample, this clone was seen once. V and J are TRBV28 and TRBJ1-2, with 8 bases aligning to TRBD1. V dropped 6 bases and J dropped 4; count of bases not matched to a gene: 13. Per the germline V gene, CDR1 is MDHEN and CDR2 is SYDVKM. This CDR3 contains 16 residues. The CDR3 loop is CASSPPRTGIGYGYTF. In nucleotides, the CDR3 is TGTGCCAGCAGCCCTCCCAGGACAGGGATTGGCTATGGCTACACCTTC.

This chain links TRBV6-2 or TRBV6-3 with TRBJ2-1, with D perhaps given as TRBD1 or TRBD2 (5 bases each). V gave up 6 bases and J gave up 3 bases, with 9 bases separating them. Germline loops: CDR1 MNHEY, CDR2 SVGEGT. CDR3 size: 13 residues. CDR3 in DNA: TGTGCCAGCAGCGGGGCTAACTACAATGAGCAGTTCTTC. Residues: CASSGANYNEQFF.

This sequence joins TRBV28 and TRBJ1-1; D ambiguous. Germline V gene data show CDR1 as MDHEN and CDR2 as SYDVKM. Trimming left V 6 bases short and J 3 bases short, with 8 bases between. The CDR3 is 12 residues long. The CDR3 region has the DNA TGTGCCAGCAGGACACGGCACACTGAAGCTTTCTTT. Translated, it gives CASRTRHTEAFF. Supplemented by reference TRBV28 and TRBJ1-1, the full variable domain reads DVKVTQSSRYLVKRTGEKVFLECVQDMDHENMFWYRQDPGLGLRLIYFSYDVKMKEKGDIPEGYSVSREKKERFSLILESASTNQTSMYLCASRTRHTEAFFGQGTRLTVV.

This chain uses TRBV7-2 with TRBJ1-2; 7 positions agree with TRBD1. CDR1 SGHTA and CDR2 FQGNSA come from the germline V gene. V dropped 5 bases and J dropped 6; count of bases not matched to a gene: 9. The CDR3 has 14 residues. Here the CDR3 reads CASSRTNRGDGYTF. CDR3 DNA sequence: TGTGCCAGCAGCCGGACAAACAGGGGAGATGGCTACACCTTC.

The chain joins TRBV2 to TRBJ1-1; D remains unclear. This CDR3 has 13 residues. V was pared by 4 bases and J by 1 base, with 7 bases between. Per germline, CDR1 SNHLY and CDR2 FYNNEI. CDR3 nucleotide sequence: TGTGCCAGCAGTGCCCAGCCGAACACTGAAGCTTTCTTT. It encodes CASSAQPNTEAFF.

The chain links TRBV6-2 or TRBV6-3 to TRBJ2-1, with 11 nucleotides matching TRBD1. The V and J ends lost 4 bases and 9 bases, in that order; junction bases with no gene match: 8. This CDR3 has 15 residues. The germline CDR1 and CDR2 sequences are MNHEY and SVGEGT. In nucleotides, the CDR3 is TGTGCCAGCAGTTTCGGACAGGGGGCGCATAGTGAGCAGTTCTTC. Its protein is CASSFGQGAHSEQFF.

The V call is TRBV11-3, the J call TRBJ2-1; no reliable D call. The V gene lost 6 bases and the J gene lost 9 bases, with 9 bases spanning the gap. Looked up from germline, CDR1 is SGHNT and CDR2 is YENEEA. The CDR3 consists of 11 residues. CDR3: CASRSLGEQFF. The CDR3 DNA is TGTGCCAGCAGATCGTTGGGTGAGCAGTTCTTC.

The V and J genes are TRBV18 and TRBJ1-4; 11 bases align to TRBD1. CDR1 and CDR2 from the germline V gene are KGHSH and LQKENI. After removal of 2 bases from V and 3 bases from J, the junction contained 5 bases not matched to a gene. The CDR3 is 17 amino acids. The CDR3 here is CASSPIGQGAPNEKLFF. The CDR3 DNA sequence: TGTGCCAGCTCACCAATCGGACAGGGGGCCCCTAATGAAAAACTGTTTTTT.

This chain links TRBV4-3 with TRBJ2-3, with D uncertain. The CDR3 is 16 amino acids. From germline, CDR1 is LGHNA and CDR2 YSLEER. Deletions cut 4 bases from V and 2 bases from J, with 16 bases between. The chain's CDR3 is CASSLSRWQPTDTQYF. In DNA form, the CDR3 reads TGCGCCAGCAGCCTAAGTCGGTGGCAGCCCACAGATACGCAGTATTTT.

V gene TRBV6-5 combines with J gene TRBJ2-1; D call uncertain. Germline-derived CDR1 and CDR2 are MNHEY and SVGAGI. This CDR3 region has 15 residues. V lost 7 bases to trimming and J lost 0 bases, with 13 bases between them. The CDR3 loop is CASIPTVSSYNEQFF. In nucleotides, the CDR3 is TGTGCCAGCATCCCGACGGTAAGCTCCTACAATGAGCAGTTCTTC.

The chain links TRBV2 to TRBJ2-2; D remains unclear. The ends were cut back, 1 base at V and 4 bases at J, with 4 bases in the middle. Germline V gene lookup returns CDR1 SNHLY and CDR2 FYNNEI. This CDR3 has 13 residues. CDR3 DNA: TGTGCCAGCAGTGAAGTGGGCACCGGGGAGCTGTTTTTT. Translated, it gives CASSEVGTGELFF.

V is TRBV6-2 or TRBV6-3 and J is TRBJ2-7; TRBD1 matches at 7 bases. This CDR3 spans 15 amino acids. With 0 bases clipped from V and 5 bases from J, the junction kept 7 bases outside the gene matches. Germline values: CDR1 MNHEY, CDR2 SVGEGT. DNA for the CDR3: TGTGCCAGCAGTTACTCGCGAGGGGGCGTAAACGAGCAGTACTTC. Its translation is CASSYSRGGVNEQYF.

This chain's CDR3 is CASMGTGGLYGYTF. CDR3 in DNA: TGTGCCAGCATGGGGACAGGGGGCCTCTATGGCTACACCTTC. The chain carries TRBV2 and TRBJ1-2; 12 positions match TRBD1. The CDR3 length is 14 residues. CDR1 is SNHLY, CDR2 FYNNEI, per germline. Trimming removed 7 bases from V and 4 bases from J; junction bases left unmatched: 4.

The chain carries TRBV19 and TRBJ2-3; TRBD2 matches at 7 bases. The CDR3 spans 17 residues. Unmatched junction bases numbered 16, after V lost 5 bases and J lost 5 bases. CDR1 and CDR2 (germline): LNHDA, SQIVND (reference sequence). The CDR3 DNA sequence: TGTGCCAGTAGTCCATCCTCCCGCGGGAGTGGCAAAGATACGCAGTATTTT. Translated, it gives CASSPSSRGSGKDTQYF.

The genes are TRBV5-4 and TRBJ1-4, with 8 bases fitting TRBD1. Trimming took 4 bases from V and 8 from J; bases not matched to a gene: 7. The CDR3 runs to 14 residues. Germline CDR1 SGHNT, CDR2 YYREEE (reference sequence). CDR3 loop: CASSEDRGGEKLFF. For the CDR3, the DNA is TGTGCCAGCAGCGAAGACAGGGGCGGGGAAAAACTGTTTTTT.

The genes are TRBV27 and TRBJ2-1, with D maybe TRBD2 (5 bases). Germline lookup yields CDR1 MNHEY and CDR2 SMNVEV (reference sequence). Between the trimmed V and J ends, which lost 4 bases and 1 base, there was a span of 17 bases. The CDR3 has 17 amino acids. CDR3 DNA sequence: TGTGCCAGCAGTTCGGAGGTTTTAGCACTTTCCTACAATGAGCAGTTCTTC. This encodes CASSSEVLALSYNEQFF.

This chain connects TRBV2 to TRBJ1-5; D is undetermined. The CDR3 length is 11 residues. Germline CDR1 reads SNHLY; CDR2 reads FYNNEI. The V and J ends lost 5 bases and 4 bases respectively, with 3 bases between them. The CDR3 nucleotides read TGTGCCAGCAGTTATAATCAGCCCCAGCATTTT. Translation gives CASSYNQPQHF. Full variable domain (rest looked up from reference TRBV2 and TRBJ1-5): EPEVTQTPSHQVTQMGQEVILRCVPISNHLYFYWYRQILGQKVEFLVSFYNNEISEKSEIFDDQFSVERPDGSNFTLKIRSTKLEDSAMYFCASSYNQPQHFGDGTRLSIL.

The chain employs TRBV11-3 and TRBJ2-3, with TRBD2 matching over 8 bases. The V segment lost 7 bases and the J segment 2 bases; nucleotides outside the gene matches: 11. Per germline, CDR1 SGHNT and CDR2 YENEEA. The CDR3 is 16 residues long. Here the CDR3 reads CASNPGGQAPTDTQYF. The CDR3 nucleotides read TGTGCCAGCAACCCGGGGGGGCAAGCCCCCACAGATACGCAGTATTTT.

The chain carries TRBV5-4 and TRBJ2-1; D is ambiguous. Germline loops: CDR1 SGHNT, CDR2 YYREEE (reference sequence). CDR3 length equals 12 residues. V was cut by 0 bases and J by 10 bases, with 8 bases left in between. The CDR3 loop is CASSLGVREQFF. As DNA, the CDR3 is TGTGCCAGCAGCTTGGGGGTCAGGGAGCAGTTCTTC.

The rearrangement joins TRBV6-5 to TRBJ1-2; D possibly corresponds to TRBD1 (5 bases). Germline lookup yields CDR1 MNHEY and CDR2 SVGAGI. The V end was cut by 8 bases, the J end by 4 bases, with 14 bases between. This CDR3 region has 13 residues. This CDR3 reads CASSTGDPYGYTF. CDR3 DNA: TGTGCCAGCTCCACCGGGGACCCCTATGGCTACACCTTC.

The V call is TRBV6-5, the J call TRBJ1-1, with a possible D match to TRBD1 (5 bases). The CDR3 length is 15 residues. V was trimmed by 0 bases and J by 4 bases, leaving 12 bases between them. Germline V gene sequence: CDR1 MNHEY, CDR2 SVGAGI. The CDR3 loop is CASSYSRRGSTEAFF. The CDR3 DNA is TGTGCCAGCAGTTACTCGAGAAGGGGTAGCACTGAAGCTTTCTTT.

The sample holds one count of this clone. The rearrangement joins TRBV6-5 to TRBJ1-2; TRBD1 matches at 10 bases. Germline V gene lookup returns CDR1 MNHEY and CDR2 SVGAGI. J lost 8 bases, V lost 5 bases, and 8 bases had no gene match. This CDR3 spans 14 amino acids. CDR3 sequence (DNA): TGTGCCAGCAGTCCGACAGGGGGCGCTGGGGGCTACACCTTC. Its translation: CASSPTGGAGGYTF.

The chain has TRBV5-1 and TRBJ2-1, with TRBD1 as a possible D gene (5 bases). V lost 2 bases and J lost 6, with 12 bases in between. CDR1 is SGHRS, CDR2 YFSETQ, per germline. This CDR3 has 14 residues. The CDR3 nucleotides are TGCGCCAGCAGCTTCTCAGGGTTAGGCAATGAGCAGTTCTTC. Amino acids: CASSFSGLGNEQFF. Full variable domain (rest looked up from reference TRBV5-1 and TRBJ2-1): KAGVTQTPRYLIKTRGQQVTLSCSPISGHRSVSWYQQTPGQGLQFLFEYFSETQRNKGNFPGRFSGRQFSNSRSEMNVSTLELGDSALYLCASSFSGLGNEQFFGPGTRLTVL.

The gene calls are TRBV6-5 and TRBJ2-1; D uncertain. Germline CDR1 reads MNHEY; CDR2 reads SVGAGI. The CDR3 is 14 amino acids. V lost 2 bases to trimming and J lost 7 bases, with 12 bases between them. CDR3 DNA sequence: TGTGCCAGCAGTTACGTTTTGGGATCGAATGAGCAGTTCTTC. Amino acids: CASSYVLGSNEQFF.

This chain connects TRBV4-1 to TRBJ2-1; D may match TRBD1 or TRBD2 (5 bases each). This CDR3 comprises 16 residues. From germline, CDR1 is MGHRA and CDR2 YSYEKL. V gave up 1 base and J gave up 4 bases, with 14 bases separating them. The CDR3 bases are TGCGCCAGCAGCCAAGCGAGGGGAAGGGCTTACAATGAGCAGTTCTTC. This translates into CASSQARGRAYNEQFF.